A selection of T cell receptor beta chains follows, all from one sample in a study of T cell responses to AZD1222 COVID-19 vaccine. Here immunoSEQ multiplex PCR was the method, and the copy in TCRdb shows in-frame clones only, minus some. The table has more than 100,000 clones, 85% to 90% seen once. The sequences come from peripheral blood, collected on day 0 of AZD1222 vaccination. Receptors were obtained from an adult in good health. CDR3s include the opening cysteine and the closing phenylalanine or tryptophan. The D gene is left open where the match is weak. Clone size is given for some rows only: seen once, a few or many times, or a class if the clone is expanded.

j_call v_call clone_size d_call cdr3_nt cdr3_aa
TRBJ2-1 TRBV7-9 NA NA TGTGCCAGCAGCTTGGACAATGAGCAGTTCTTC CASSLDNEQFF
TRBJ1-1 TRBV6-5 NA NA TGTGCCAGCAGTTGGGCAGAGAACACTGAAGCTTTCTTT CASSWAENTEAFF
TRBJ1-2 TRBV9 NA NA TGTGCCAGCAGCGTAGGGTTGCAGAGGGTCCATCGTGGCTACACCTTC CASSVGLQRVHRGYTF
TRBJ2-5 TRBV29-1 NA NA TGCAGCGTTGACAGGACAGTGGGGGAGACCCAGTACTTC CSVDRTVGETQYF
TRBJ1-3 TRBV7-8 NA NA TGTGCCAGCAGCTTAGAACTGGCCCGCTCTGGAAACACCATATATTTT CASSLELARSGNTIYF
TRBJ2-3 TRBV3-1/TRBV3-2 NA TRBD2 TGTGCCAGCAGCCGGACTAGCGGGGGCACAGATACGCAGTATTTT CASSRTSGGTDTQYF
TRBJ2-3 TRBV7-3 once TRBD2 TGTGCCAGCAGCTTAGGTAGCGGGGGCACAGATACGCAGTATTTT CASSLGSGGTDTQYF
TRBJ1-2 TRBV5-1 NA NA TGCGCCAGCAGCTTGGACATTGGGACTGGCTACACCTTC CASSLDIGTGYTF
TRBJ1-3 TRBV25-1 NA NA TGTGCCAGCAGTGACTTACGCGGAGGAAACACCATATATTTT CASSDLRGGNTIYF
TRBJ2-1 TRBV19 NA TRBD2 TGTGCCAGTAGTACTCTAGCGGGGGGACATGAGCAGTTCTTC CASSTLAGGHEQFF
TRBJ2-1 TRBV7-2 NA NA TGTGCCAGCAGCACGCGGGCCGGAGGAGGGAATGAGCAGTTCTTC CASSTRAGGGNEQFF
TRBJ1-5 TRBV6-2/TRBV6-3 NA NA TGTGCCAGCAGTTACGGTAATCAGCCCCAGCATTTT CASSYGNQPQHF
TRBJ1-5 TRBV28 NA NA TGTGCCAGCAGTTTTGGAGGTCAGCCCCAGCATTTT CASSFGGQPQHF
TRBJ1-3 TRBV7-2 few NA TGTGCCAGCAGCTTAGGGTTGGGCGCTGCTGGAAACACCATATATTTT CASSLGLGAAGNTIYF
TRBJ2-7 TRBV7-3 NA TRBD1 TGTGCCAGCAGCTCTTCGACAGGGATCGAGTACGAGCAGTACTTC CASSSSTGIEYEQYF
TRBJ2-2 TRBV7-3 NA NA TGTGCCAGCAGCACCCAGGGATCGGATAGGCCCGGGGAGCTGTTTTTT CASSTQGSDRPGELFF
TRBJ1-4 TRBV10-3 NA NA TGTGCCATCAGTGACAGGGATCCGCGAGAAAAACTGTTTTTT CAISDRDPREKLFF
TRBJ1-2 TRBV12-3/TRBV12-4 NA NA TGTGCCAGCAGTTTACGCAGGGCCCATGGCTACACCTTC CASSLRRAHGYTF